Presented here are 3 T cell receptor beta chains from one specimen sequenced in a study of human T cells and chemical hapten exposure. TCRdb re-derived calls from the RACE reads in MiXCR, one entry per CDR3 protein. The sample carries 130,000 or so distinct CDR3 sequences, approximately 9.5% recorded once. Time point denoted: healthy volunteer bleed at 2 weeks. Researchers extracted total RNA from unfractionated whole blood. What was sequenced was whole blood. The receptors were sampled from a male donor in good health. Some clones in this sample may be carry-over from other donors' samples.

This clonotype appeared a few times. The chain has TRBV7-8 and TRBJ2-7, with 8 positions matching TRBD1. Germline V gene lookup returns CDR1 SGHVS and CDR2 FQNEAQ. This CDR3 region has 16 residues. Trimming took 1 base from V and 3 from J; bases not matched to a gene: 8. The CDR3 protein is CASSLGGTGASYEQYF. CDR3 in DNA: TGTGCCAGCAGCTTAGGTGGGACAGGAGCCAGCTACGAGCAGTACTTC.

CDR3 sequence reads: CSVAPGYNEQFF. CDR3 DNA: TGCAGCGTAGCCCCGGGGTACAATGAGCAGTTCTTC. The chain is built from TRBV29-1 and TRBJ2-1; D might be TRBD2 (5 bases). CDR1 and CDR2 from the germline V gene are SQVTM and ANQGSEA. The CDR3 extends over 12 amino acids. V lost 6 bases to trimming and J lost 4 bases, with 10 bases between them.

CDR3 sequence (DNA): TGTGCCAGCACCTCTAAATCTTCCCGAGGGGACAGGGCAACTGAAGCTTTCTTT. Encoded protein: CASTSKSSRGDRATEAFF. This chain joins TRBV6-5 and TRBJ1-1, with 9 nucleotides matching TRBD1. The CDR3 has 18 amino acids. The trim removed 7 bases at V and 5 bases at J, leaving 20 bases unmatched. The V gene's germline CDR1 is MNHEY and CDR2 SVGAGI.